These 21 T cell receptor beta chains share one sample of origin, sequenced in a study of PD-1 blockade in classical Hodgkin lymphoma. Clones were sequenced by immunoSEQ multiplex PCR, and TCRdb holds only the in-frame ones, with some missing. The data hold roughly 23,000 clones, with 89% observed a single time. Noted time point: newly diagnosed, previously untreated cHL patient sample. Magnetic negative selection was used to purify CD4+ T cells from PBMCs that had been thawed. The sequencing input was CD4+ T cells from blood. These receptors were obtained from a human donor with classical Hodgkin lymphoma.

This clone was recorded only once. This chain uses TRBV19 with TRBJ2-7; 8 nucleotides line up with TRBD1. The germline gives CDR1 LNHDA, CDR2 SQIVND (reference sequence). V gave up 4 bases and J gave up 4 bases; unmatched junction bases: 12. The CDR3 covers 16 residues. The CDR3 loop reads CASSKGTGRIPYEQYF. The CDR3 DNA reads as TGTGCCAGTAGTAAGGGGACAGGTCGGATCCCATACGAGCAGTACTTC.

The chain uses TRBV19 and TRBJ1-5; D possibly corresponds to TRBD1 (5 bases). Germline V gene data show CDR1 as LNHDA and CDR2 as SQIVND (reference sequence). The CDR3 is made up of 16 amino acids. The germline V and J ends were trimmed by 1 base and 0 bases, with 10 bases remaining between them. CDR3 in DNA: TGTGCCAGTAGTATAGGGACACGAATTAGCAATCAGCCCCAGCATTTT. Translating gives CASSIGTRISNQPQHF.

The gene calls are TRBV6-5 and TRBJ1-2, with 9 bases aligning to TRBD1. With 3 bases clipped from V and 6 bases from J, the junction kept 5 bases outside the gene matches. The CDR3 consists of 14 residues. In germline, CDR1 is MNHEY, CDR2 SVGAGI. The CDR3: CASSYTGGEDGYTF. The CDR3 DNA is TGTGCCAGCAGTTATACAGGGGGCGAGGATGGCTACACCTTC.

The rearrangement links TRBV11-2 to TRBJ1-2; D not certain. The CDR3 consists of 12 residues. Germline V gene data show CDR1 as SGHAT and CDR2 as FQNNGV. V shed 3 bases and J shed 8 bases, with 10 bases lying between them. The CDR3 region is CASSFPGVGYTF. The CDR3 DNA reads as TGTGCCAGCAGCTTCCCTGGCGTGGGCTACACCTTC.

CDR3 bases: TGTGCCAGCAGCCGAGCCGGGCGGGGGGACTCCTACGAGCAGTACTTC. It yields the protein CASSRAGRGDSYEQYF. The gene calls are TRBV7-9 and TRBJ2-5, with 8 bases identical to TRBD2. The J call is doubtful: the DNA matches TRBJ2-7 better. The germline V gene has CDR1 SEHNR and CDR2 FQNEAQ (reference sequence). This CDR3 has 16 amino acids.

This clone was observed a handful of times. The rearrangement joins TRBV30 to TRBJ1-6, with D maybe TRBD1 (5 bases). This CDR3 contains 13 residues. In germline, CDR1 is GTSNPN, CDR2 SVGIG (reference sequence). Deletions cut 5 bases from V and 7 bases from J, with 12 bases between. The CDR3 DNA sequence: TGTGCCTGGGGGACGGGGCCCAATTCACCCCTCCACTTT. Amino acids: CAWGTGPNSPLHF.

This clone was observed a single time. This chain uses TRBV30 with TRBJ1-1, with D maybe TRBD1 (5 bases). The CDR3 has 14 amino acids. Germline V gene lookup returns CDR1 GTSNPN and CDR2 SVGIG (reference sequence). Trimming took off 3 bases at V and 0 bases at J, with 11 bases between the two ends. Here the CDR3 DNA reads TGTGCCTGGAGCCGGGGGTTTGTGAACACTGAAGCTTTCTTT. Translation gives CAWSRGFVNTEAFF.

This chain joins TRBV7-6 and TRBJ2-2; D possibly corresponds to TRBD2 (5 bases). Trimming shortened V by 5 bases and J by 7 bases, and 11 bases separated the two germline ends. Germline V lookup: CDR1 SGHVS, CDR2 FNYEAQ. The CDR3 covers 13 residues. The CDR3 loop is CASSPREGGELFF. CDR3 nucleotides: TGTGCCAGCAGCCCTCGAGAGGGCGGGGAGCTGTTTTTT. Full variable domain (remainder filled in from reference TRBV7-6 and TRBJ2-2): GAGVSQSPRYKVTKRGQDVALRCDPISGHVSLYWYRQALGQGPEFLTYFNYEAQQDKSGLPNDRFSAERPEGSISTLTIQRTEQRDSAMYRCASSPREGGELFFGEGSRLTVL.

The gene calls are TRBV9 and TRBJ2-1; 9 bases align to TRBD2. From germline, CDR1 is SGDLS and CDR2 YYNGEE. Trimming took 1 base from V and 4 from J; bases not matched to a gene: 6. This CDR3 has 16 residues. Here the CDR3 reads CASSVSGGGGYNEQFF. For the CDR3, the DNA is TGTGCCAGCAGCGTAAGTGGCGGGGGGGGATACAATGAGCAGTTCTTC. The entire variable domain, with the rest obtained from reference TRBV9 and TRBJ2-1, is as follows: DSGVTQTPKHLITATGQRVTLRCSPRSGDLSVYWYQQSLDQGLQFLIQYYNGEERAKGNILERFSAQQFPDLHSELNLSSLELGDSALYFCASSVSGGGGYNEQFFGPGTRLTVL.

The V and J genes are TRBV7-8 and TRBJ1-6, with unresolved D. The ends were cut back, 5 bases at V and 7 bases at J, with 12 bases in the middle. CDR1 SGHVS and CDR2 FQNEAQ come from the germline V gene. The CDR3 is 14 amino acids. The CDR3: CASSLGSGNSPLHF. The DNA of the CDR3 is TGTGCCAGCAGCCTAGGATCTGGGAATTCACCCCTCCACTTT.

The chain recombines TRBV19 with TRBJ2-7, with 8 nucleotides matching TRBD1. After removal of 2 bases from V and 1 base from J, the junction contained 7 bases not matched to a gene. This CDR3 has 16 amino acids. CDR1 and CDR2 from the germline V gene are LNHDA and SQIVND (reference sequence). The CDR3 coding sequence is TGTGCCAGTAGTATATCGGGCCAGGGGGCATCCTACGAGCAGTACTTC. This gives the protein CASSISGQGASYEQYF.

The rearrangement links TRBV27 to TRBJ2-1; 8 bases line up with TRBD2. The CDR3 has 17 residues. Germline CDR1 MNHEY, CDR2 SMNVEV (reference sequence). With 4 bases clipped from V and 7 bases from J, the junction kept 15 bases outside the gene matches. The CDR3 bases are TGTGCCAGCAGTTCCATTTTTACTAGCGGTCTATTGAATGAGCAGTTCTTC. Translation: CASSSIFTSGLLNEQFF.

The CDR3 sequence: CASSQGRGSVEEKLFF. The CDR3 DNA is TGTGCCAGCAGCCAAGGCCGGGGGTCGGTAGAGGAAAAACTGTTTTTT. The gene calls are TRBV4-2 and TRBJ1-4, with a tentative D call TRBD1 (5 bases). V lost 1 base and J lost 8, with 17 bases in between. In germline, CDR1 is LGHNA, CDR2 YNFKEQ. The CDR3 spans 16 residues.

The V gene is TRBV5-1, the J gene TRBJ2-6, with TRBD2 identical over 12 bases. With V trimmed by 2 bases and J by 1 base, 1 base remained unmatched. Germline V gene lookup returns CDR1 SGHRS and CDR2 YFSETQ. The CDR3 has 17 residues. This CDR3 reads CASSLLAGGSGANVLTF. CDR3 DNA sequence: TGCGCCAGCAGCTTACTAGCGGGAGGTTCTGGGGCCAACGTCCTGACTTTC.

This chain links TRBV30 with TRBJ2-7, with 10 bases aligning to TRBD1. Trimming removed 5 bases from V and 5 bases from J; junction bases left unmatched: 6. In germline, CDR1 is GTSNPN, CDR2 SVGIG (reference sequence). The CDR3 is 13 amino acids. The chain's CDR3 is CAWDRDRGDEQYF. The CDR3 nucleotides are TGTGCCTGGGACCGGGACAGGGGCGACGAGCAGTACTTC.

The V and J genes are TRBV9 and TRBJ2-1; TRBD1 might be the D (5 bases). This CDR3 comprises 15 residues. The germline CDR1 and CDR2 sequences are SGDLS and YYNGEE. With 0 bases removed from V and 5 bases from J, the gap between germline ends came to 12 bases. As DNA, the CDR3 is TGTGCCAGCAGCGTAGGGGTGGTGGGGCACAATGAGCAGTTCTTC. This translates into CASSVGVVGHNEQFF.

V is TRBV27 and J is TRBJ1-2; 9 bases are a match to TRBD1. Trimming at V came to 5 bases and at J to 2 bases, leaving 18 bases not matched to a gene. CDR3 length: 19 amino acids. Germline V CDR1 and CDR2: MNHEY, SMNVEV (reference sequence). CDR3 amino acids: CASSPHRGRKGGGNYGYTF. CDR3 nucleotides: TGTGCCAGCAGTCCGCACAGGGGGCGAAAGGGGGGAGGGAACTATGGCTACACCTTC.

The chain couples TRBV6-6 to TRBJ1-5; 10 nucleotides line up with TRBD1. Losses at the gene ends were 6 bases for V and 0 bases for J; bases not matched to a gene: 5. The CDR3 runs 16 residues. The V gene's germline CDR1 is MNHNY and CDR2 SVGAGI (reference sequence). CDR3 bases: TGTGCCAGCAGCTACGGGACAGGGGATAGCAATCAGCCCCAGCATTTT. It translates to CASSYGTGDSNQPQHF.

The DNA for the CDR3 is TGTGCCAGCAGTACTCCCAAACCCGGGTACGAGCAGTACTTC. Translated: CASSTPKPGYEQYF. The rearrangement links TRBV28 to TRBJ2-7, with unresolved D. Deletions cut 5 bases from V and 4 bases from J, with 15 bases between. The V gene's germline CDR1 is MDHEN and CDR2 SYDVKM. The CDR3 runs 14 residues. Drawing the rest from reference TRBV28 and TRBJ2-7, the complete variable domain is DVKVTQSSRYLVKRTGEKVFLECVQDMDHENMFWYRQDPGLGLRLIYFSYDVKMKEKGDIPEGYSVSREKKERFSLILESASTNQTSMYLCASSTPKPGYEQYFGPGTRLTVT.

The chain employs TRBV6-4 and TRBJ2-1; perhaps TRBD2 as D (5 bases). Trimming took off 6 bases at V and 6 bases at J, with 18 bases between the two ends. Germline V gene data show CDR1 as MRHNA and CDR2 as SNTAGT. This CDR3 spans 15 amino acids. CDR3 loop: CASSVDYLLGNEQFF. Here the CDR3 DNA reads TGTGCCAGCAGCGTCGACTACCTACTGGGCAATGAGCAGTTCTTC.

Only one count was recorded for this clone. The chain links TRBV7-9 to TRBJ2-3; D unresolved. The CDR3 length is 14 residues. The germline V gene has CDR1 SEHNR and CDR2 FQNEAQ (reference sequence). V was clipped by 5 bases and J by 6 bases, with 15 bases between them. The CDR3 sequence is CASSPQGLKDTQYF. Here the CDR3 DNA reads TGTGCCAGCAGCCCCCAAGGGTTAAAGGATACGCAGTATTTT. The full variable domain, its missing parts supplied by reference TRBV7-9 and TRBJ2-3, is DTGVSQNPRHKITKRGQNVTFRCDPISEHNRLYWYRQTLGQGPEFLTYFQNEAQLEKSRLLSDRFSAERPKGSFSTLEIQRTEQGDSAMYLCASSPQGLKDTQYFGPGTRLTVL.